Below are 6 T cell receptor beta chains sequenced from a single sample in a study of T cell responses to AZD1222 COVID-19 vaccine. Profiling relied on immunoSEQ multiplex PCR, and the TCRdb table lists in-frame clones only, not all of them. The sample has some 120,000 clones, around 89% seen once; the top ten hold more than 9.5%. The sequencing here drew on peripheral blood, taken on day 0 of MenACWY control vaccination. These receptors were collected from an adult in good health.

This clone was detected only once. DNA for the CDR3: TGTGCCAGCAGCTTGGGCACTCACCGGGCCGTTGGGGCCAACGTCCTGACTTTC. Its protein is CASSLGTHRAVGANVLTF. The chain employs TRBV5-6 and TRBJ2-6, with unresolved D. V was clipped by 0 bases and J by 3 bases, with 16 bases between them. The CDR3 length is 18 residues. The V gene's germline CDR1 is SGHDT and CDR2 YYEEEE. Full variable domain (remainder filled in from reference TRBV5-6 and TRBJ2-6): DAGVTQSPTHLIKTRGQQVTLRCSPKSGHDTVSWYQQALGQGPQFIFQYYEEEERQRGNFPDRFSGHQFPNYSSELNVNALLLGDSALYLCASSLGTHRAVGANVLTFGAGSRLTVL.

The genes are TRBV29-1 and TRBJ2-2; 8 bases fit TRBD1. CDR3 length: 15 amino acids. Germline CDR1 SQVTM, CDR2 ANQGSEA. J was trimmed by 5 bases and V by 6 bases; bases with no gene match: 11. The CDR3 region is CSVSPGQAKTGELFF. CDR3 DNA: TGCAGCGTAAGTCCGGGACAGGCAAAAACCGGGGAGCTGTTTTTT.

The rearrangement uses TRBV5-4 and TRBJ2-3; D uncertain. The CDR3 covers 14 residues. V gave up 4 bases and J gave up 6 bases, with 15 bases separating them. Germline V gives CDR1 SGHNT, CDR2 YYREEE (reference sequence). CDR3 coding DNA: TGTGCCAGCAGCAAGGAATTTGTAGGGGATACGCAGTATTTT. Protein: CASSKEFVGDTQYF.

This chain connects TRBV30 to TRBJ2-3, with a weak D call TRBD1 (5 bases). The CDR3 contains 14 residues. Germline V gives CDR1 GTSNPN, CDR2 SVGIG (reference sequence). V shed 0 bases and J shed 3 bases, with 10 bases lying between them. For the CDR3, the DNA is TGTGCCTGGAGTGTACTTAGGGGTACAGATACGCAGTATTTT. Translation gives CAWSVLRGTDTQYF.

The chain carries TRBV4-1 and TRBJ1-2; D is uncertain. V was pared by 3 bases and J by 5 bases, with 13 bases between. This CDR3 is built from 14 residues. Germline values: CDR1 MGHRA, CDR2 YSYEKL. The CDR3 sequence is CASSQAGFLYGYTF. CDR3 in DNA: TGCGCCAGCAGCCAGGCAGGATTCTTGTATGGCTACACCTTC.

This chain connects TRBV5-4 to TRBJ1-2; TRBD1 aligns across 7 bases. The CDR3 spans 15 residues. The germline V gene has CDR1 SGHNT and CDR2 YYREEE (reference sequence). The V gene end was trimmed by 2 bases and the J gene end by 6 bases; junction bases not matched to a gene: 10. CDR3 coding DNA: TGTGCCAGCAGCTTCCCCCTACAGGGGCGGAATGGCTACACCTTC. Translation gives CASSFPLQGRNGYTF.